This T cell receptor beta chain was profiled in a study of T cell changes during pregnancy in multiple sclerosis. Unmatched junction bases numbered 2, after V lost 5 bases and J lost 6 bases. CDR3 length: 12 residues. Germline V gene lookup returns CDR1 MNHEY and CDR2 SMNVEV (reference sequence). Produced via immunoSEQ multiplex PCR; TCRdb's table is partial and in-frame only. Of roughly 80,000 clones in the sample, about 93% were seen once. The material sequenced was peripheral blood, taken after pregnancy. The chain combines TRBV27 with TRBJ2-7, with 9 bases lining up with TRBD1. This clonotype originated in a female donor in good health, enrolled as a control in a pregnancy study. CDR3 in amino acids: CASSRQGGEQYF. In DNA form, the CDR3 reads TGTGCCAGCAGTAGACAGGGGGGCGAGCAGTACTTC.